The T cell receptor (beta chain) described here comes from a study of neurological immune-mediated disorders. TCRdb reanalysed the 5' RACE reads using MiXCR and keeps one entry per CDR3 protein. The sample contains some 79,000 distinct CDR3 sequences, roughly 14% of which appear only once. The germline V gene encodes CDR1 LGHDT and CDR2 YNNKEL (reference sequence). V lost 4 bases and J lost 14, with 18 bases in between. CDR3 length: 13 residues. This clonotype was seen at least ten times. The chain has TRBV3-1 and TRBJ1-5; D may be TRBD1 (5 bases). Sequencing used PBMCs. The clonotype comes from a woman aged 50 to 65 in good health. In DNA, the CDR3 is TGTGCCAGCAGCCCACTCCTGGGGGGACGGAAGCATTTT. Translation gives CASSPLLGGRKHF.